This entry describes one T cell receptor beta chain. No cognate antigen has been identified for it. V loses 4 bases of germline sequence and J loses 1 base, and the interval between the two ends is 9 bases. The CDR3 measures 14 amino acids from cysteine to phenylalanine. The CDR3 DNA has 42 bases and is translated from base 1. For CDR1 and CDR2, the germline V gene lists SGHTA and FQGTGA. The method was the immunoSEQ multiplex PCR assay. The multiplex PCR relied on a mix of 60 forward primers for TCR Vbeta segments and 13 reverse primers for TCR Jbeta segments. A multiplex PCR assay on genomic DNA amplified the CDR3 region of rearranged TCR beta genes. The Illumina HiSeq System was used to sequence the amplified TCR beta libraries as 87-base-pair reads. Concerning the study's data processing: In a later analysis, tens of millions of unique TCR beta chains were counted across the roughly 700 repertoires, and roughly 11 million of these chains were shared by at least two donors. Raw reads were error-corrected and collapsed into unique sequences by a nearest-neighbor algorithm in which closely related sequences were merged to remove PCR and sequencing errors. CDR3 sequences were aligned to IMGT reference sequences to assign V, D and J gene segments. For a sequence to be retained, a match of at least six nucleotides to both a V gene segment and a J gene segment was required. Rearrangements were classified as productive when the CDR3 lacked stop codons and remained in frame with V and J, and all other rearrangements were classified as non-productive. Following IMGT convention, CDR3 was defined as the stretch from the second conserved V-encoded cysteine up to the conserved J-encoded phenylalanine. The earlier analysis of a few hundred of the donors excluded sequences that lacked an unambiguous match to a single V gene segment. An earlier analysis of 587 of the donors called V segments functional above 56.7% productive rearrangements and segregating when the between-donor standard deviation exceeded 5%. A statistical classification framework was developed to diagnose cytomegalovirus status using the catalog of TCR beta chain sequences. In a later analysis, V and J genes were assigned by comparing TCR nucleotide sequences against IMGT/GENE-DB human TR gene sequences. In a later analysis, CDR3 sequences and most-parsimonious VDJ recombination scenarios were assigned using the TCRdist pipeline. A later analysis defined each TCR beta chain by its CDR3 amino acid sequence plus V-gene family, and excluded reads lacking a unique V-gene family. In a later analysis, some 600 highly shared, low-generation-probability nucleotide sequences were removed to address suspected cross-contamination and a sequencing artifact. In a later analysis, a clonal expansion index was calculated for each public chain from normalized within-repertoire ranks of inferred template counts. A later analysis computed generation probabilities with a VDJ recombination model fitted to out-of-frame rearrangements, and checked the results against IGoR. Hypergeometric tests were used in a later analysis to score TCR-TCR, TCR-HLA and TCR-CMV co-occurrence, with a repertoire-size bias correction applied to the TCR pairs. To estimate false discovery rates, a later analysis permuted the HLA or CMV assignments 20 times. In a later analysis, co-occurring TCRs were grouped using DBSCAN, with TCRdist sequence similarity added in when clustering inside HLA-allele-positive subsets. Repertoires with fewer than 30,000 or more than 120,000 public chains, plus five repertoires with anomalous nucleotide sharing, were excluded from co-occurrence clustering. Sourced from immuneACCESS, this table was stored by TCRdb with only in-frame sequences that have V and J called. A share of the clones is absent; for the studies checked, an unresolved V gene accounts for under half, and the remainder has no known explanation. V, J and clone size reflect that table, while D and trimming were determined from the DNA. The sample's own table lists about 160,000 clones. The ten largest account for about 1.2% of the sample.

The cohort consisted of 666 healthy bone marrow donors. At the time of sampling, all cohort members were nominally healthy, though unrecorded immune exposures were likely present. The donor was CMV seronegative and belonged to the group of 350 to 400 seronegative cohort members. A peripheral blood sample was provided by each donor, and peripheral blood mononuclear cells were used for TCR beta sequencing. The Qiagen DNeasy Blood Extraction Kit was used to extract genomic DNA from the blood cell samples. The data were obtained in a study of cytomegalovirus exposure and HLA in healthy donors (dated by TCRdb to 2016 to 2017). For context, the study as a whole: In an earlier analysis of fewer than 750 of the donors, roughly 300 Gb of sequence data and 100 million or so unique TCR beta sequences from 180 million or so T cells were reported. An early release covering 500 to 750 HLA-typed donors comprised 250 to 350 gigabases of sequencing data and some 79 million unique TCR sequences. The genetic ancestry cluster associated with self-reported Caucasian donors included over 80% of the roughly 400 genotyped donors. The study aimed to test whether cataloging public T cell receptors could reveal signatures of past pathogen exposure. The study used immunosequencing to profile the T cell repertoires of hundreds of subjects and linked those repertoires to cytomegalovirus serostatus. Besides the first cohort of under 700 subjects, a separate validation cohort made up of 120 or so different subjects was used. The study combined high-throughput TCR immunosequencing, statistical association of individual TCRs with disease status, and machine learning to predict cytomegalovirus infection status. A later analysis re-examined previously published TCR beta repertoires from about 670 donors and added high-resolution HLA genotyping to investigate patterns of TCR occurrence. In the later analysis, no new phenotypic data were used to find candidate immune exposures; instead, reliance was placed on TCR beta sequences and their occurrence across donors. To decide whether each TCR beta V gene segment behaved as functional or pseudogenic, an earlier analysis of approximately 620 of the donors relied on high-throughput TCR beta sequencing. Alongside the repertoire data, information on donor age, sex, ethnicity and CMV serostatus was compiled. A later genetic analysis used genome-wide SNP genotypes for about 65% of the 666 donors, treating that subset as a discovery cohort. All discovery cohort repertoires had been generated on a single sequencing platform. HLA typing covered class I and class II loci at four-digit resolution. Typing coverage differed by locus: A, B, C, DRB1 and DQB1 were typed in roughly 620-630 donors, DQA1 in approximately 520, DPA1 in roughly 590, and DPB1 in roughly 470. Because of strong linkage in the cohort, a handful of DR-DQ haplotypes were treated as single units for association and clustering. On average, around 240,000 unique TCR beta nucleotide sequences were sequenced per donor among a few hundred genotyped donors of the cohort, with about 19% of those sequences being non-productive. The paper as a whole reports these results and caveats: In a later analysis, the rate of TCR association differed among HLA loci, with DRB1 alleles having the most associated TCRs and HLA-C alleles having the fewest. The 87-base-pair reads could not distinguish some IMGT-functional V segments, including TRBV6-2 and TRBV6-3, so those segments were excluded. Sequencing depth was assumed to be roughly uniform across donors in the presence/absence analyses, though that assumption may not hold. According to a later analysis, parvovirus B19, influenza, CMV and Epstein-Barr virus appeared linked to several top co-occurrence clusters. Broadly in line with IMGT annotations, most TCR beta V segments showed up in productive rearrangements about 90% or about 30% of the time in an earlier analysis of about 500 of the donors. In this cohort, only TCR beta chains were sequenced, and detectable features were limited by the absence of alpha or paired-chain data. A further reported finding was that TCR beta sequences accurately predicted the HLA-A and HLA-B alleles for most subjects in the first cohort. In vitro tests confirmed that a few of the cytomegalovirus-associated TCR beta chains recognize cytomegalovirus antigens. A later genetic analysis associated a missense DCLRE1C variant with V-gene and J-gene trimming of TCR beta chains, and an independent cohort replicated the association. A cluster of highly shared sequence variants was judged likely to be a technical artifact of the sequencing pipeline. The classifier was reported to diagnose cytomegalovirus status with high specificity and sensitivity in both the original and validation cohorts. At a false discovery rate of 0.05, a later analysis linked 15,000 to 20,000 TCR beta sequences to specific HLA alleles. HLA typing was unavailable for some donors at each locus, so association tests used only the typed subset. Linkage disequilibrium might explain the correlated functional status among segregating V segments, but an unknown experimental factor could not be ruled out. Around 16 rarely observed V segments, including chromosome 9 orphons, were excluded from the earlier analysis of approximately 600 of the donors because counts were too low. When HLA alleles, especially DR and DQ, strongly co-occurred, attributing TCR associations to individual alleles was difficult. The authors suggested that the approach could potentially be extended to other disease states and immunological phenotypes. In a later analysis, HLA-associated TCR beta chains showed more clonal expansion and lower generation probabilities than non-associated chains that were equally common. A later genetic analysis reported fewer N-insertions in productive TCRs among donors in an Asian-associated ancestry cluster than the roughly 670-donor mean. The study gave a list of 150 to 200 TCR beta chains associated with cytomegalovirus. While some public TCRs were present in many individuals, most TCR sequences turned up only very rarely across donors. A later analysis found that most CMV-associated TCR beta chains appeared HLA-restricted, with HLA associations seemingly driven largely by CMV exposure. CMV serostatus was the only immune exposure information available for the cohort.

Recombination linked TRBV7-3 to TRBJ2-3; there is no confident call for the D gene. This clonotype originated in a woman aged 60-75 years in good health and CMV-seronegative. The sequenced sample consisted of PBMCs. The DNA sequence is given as TGTGCCAGCAGCTCTCGTTCGGGCACAGATACGCAGTATTTT. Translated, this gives CASSSRSGTDTQYF.